This T cell receptor beta chain was sequenced during a study of Ad26.COV2.S vaccination and SARS-CoV-2 variants. About the research overall: Each vaccinee took Ad26.COV2.S intramuscularly, once or twice 56 days apart.

Treatment given: around 19 received Ad26.COV2.S at low or high dose, single or two shots; 5 received placebo; per-sample allocation not given. Collection of the samples took place on day 63 after the first injection of vaccine or placebo. Points from the study as a whole: Possible underestimation of total T cell responses by the TCR breadth and depth analyses was noted.

Of note for this clone: Its antigen is still unknown.

Profiled with immunoSEQ multiplex PCR; TCRdb holds only in-frame clones, not every one. The table records over 450,000 clones, roughly nine tenths of them present only once. The CDR3 spans 12 residues. The germline V gene has CDR1 SEHNR and CDR2 FQNEAQ (reference sequence). Trimming stripped 3 bases from V and 8 bases from J, with 10 bases between. The material sequenced was peripheral blood, taken in a trial of Ad26.COV2.S vaccine versus placebo. The clonotype was recovered from a person aged 18-65 years who received the Ad26.COV2.S COVID-19 vaccine or a placebo. The chain carries TRBV7-9 and TRBJ1-2; unclear D gene. CDR3 DNA sequence: TGTGCCAGCAGCTTGGTGGGCTGGGGCTACACCTTC. It specifies CASSLVGWGYTF.